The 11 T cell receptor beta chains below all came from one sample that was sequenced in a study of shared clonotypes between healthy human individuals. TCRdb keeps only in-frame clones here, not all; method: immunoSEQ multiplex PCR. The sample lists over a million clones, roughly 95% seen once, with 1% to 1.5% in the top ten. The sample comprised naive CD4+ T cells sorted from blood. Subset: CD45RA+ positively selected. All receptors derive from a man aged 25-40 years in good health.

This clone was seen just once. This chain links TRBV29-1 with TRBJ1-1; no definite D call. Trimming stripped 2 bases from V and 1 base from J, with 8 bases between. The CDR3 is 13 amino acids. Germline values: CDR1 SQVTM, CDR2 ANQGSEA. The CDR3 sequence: CSVELRGNTEAFF. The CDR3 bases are TGCAGCGTTGAATTGCGAGGGAACACTGAAGCTTTCTTT.

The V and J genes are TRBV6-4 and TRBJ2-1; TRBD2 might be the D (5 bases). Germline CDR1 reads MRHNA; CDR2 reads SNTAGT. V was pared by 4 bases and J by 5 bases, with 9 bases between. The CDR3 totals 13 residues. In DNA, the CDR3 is TGTGCCAGCAGTGGCGGACTTAACAATGAGCAGTTCTTC. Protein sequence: CASSGGLNNEQFF.

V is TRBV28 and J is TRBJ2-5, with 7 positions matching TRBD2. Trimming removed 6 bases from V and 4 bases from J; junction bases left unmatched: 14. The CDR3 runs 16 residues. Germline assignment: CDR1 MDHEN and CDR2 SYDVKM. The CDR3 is CASSSVWGGMVETQYF. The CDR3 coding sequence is TGTGCCAGCAGCTCTGTTTGGGGAGGGATGGTAGAGACCCAGTACTTC. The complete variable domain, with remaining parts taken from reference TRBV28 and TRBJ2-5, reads DVKVTQSSRYLVKRTGEKVFLECVQDMDHENMFWYRQDPGLGLRLIYFSYDVKMKEKGDIPEGYSVSREKKERFSLILESASTNQTSMYLCASSSVWGGMVETQYFGPGTRLLVL.

The CDR3 coding sequence is TGTGCCAGCAGCCCCCGACTAGTTCGAGAGACCCAGTACTTC. Its translation: CASSPRLVRETQYF. The chain combines TRBV7-6 with TRBJ2-5; perhaps TRBD2 as D (6 bases). The CDR3 loop spans 14 amino acids. Trimming stripped 5 bases from V and 4 bases from J, with 14 bases between. In germline, CDR1 is SGHVS, CDR2 FNYEAQ.

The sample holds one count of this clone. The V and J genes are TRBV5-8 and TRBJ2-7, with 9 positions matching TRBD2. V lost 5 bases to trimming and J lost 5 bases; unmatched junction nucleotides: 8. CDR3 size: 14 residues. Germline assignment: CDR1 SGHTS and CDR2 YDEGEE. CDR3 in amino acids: CASSRIAGANEQYF. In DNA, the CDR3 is TGTGCCAGCAGTCGTATAGCGGGAGCCAACGAGCAGTACTTC.

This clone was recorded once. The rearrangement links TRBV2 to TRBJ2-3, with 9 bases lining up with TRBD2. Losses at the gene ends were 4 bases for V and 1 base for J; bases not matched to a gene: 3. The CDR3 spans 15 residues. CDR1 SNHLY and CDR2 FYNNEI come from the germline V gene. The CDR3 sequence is CASSVGGGGTDTQYF. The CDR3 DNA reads TGTGCCAGCAGTGTGGGCGGGGGGGGCACAGATACGCAGTATTTT.

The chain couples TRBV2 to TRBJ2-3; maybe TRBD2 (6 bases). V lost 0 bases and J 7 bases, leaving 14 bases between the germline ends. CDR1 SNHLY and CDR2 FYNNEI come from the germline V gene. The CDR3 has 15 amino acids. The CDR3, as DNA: TGTGCCAGCAGTGAAGCGGCGGGGTGGGGGAATACGCAGTATTTT. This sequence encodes CASSEAAGWGNTQYF. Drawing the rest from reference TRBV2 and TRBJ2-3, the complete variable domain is EPEVTQTPSHQVTQMGQEVILRCVPISNHLYFYWYRQILGQKVEFLVSFYNNEISEKSEIFDDQFSVERPDGSNFTLKIRSTKLEDSAMYFCASSEAAGWGNTQYFGPGTRLTVL.

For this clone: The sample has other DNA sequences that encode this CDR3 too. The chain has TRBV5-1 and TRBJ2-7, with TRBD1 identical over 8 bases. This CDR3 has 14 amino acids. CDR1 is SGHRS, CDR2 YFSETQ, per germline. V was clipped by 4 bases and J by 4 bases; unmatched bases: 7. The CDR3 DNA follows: TGCGCCAGCAGCCTCGGACAGGGAAGGTACGAGCAGTACTTC. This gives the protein CASSLGQGRYEQYF.

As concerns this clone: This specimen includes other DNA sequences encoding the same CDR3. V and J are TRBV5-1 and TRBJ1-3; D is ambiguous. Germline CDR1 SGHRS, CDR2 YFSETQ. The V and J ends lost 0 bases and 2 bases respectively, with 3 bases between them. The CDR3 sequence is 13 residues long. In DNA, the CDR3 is TGCGCCAGCAGCTTGGGAGCTGGAAACACCATATATTTT. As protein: CASSLGAGNTIYF.

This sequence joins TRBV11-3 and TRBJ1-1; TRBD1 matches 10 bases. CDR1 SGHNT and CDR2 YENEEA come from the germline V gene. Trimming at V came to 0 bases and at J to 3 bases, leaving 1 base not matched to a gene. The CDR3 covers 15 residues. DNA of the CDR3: TGTGCCAGCAGCTTAGACGGACAGGGGGACACTGAAGCTTTCTTT. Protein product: CASSLDGQGDTEAFF.

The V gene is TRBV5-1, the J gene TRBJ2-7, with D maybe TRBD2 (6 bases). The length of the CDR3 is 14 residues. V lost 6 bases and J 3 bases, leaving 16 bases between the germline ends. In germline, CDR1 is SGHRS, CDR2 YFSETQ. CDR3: CASTKDPGVYEQYF. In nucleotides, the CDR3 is TGCGCCAGCACCAAGGACCCGGGAGTCTACGAGCAGTACTTC.